This TCR beta chain was captured by sequencing in a study of neurological immune-mediated disorders (dated by TCRdb to the late 2010s). Concerning the study at large: Among the roughly 35 multiple sclerosis patients, approximately 30 had relapsing-remitting MS and 3 had secondary progressive MS. The cohort comprised 68 subjects: some 15 HAM/TSP patients, roughly 34 multiple sclerosis patients and approximately 20 healthy controls. The 90 to 110 TCR-beta libraries included longitudinal samples, technical triplicates and paired sorted CD4+ and CD8+ T-cell subsets alongside PBMC samples. Peripheral blood TCR-beta repertoires from patients with HTLV-I-associated myelopathy (HAM/TSP), patients with multiple sclerosis, and healthy controls were compared in the study using UMI-based sequencing.

cDNA was synthesized by template-switch 5'RACE using a primer carrying a 10-nucleotide random unique molecular identifier by which each TCR transcript was tagged. Every sequencing run yielded over 170 million TCR-beta sequences covering 15-18 subjects. The RNeasy kit was used for extraction of total RNA. TCR-beta VDJ regions were amplified with primers for the TCR constant region and the 5'RACE anchor, using the KAPA Real-time Library Amplification kit. Sample indexes and Illumina adaptors were added in a first PCR, and a second PCR then increased library yield. After purification with Ampure beads, the TCR product of roughly 650 bp was size-selected on a 2% E-gel SizeSelection system. Before pooling, library quality was assessed on a Bioanalyzer, concentration was determined with Qubit, and library quantification was performed with the Kapa Library Quantification kit. Libraries were sequenced paired-end 2 x 150 bp on an Illumina HiSeq 2500. To increase sequence diversity, about 23-32% phiX was spiked into each library pool. The paper's data handling went like this. Quality-filtered reads were processed with the UMI-based MiGEC pipeline, and over 85% of raw TCR sequences were removed by the MiGEC pipeline during error correction. IMGT germline references were used for aligning VDJ genes, and each clonotype was defined as a unique CDR3 amino acid sequence together with its V-J genes. Clonal expansion, Shannon diversity and CDR3 relatedness were evaluated with VDJtools (CalcPairwiseDistances, ClusterSamples), while phylogenetic trees were built in CLCbio workbench. A clone was classed as expanded if it had 8 or more unique UMIs, a cutoff based on coefficient-of-variation modelling across technical triplicates. TCRdb reworked the public reads: Q25 trimming with fastp, MiXCR clone assembly, productive beta chains retained. Merged by CDR3 protein, the rows form single entries marked with the most common genes and DNA. These V and J calls originate from TCRdb's pipeline instead of the authors' own analysis. This sample comprises about 66,000 distinct CDR3 sequences, approximately 5.2% of them detected only once. The ten largest clones take up about 3% of the sample.

From cysteine to phenylalanine, the CDR3 is 14 amino acids long. Of all the DNA, just the CDR3 is kept, 42 bases in frame from base 1. Sequences MNHNS (CDR1) and SASEGT (CDR2) are obtained from the germline V gene. V drops 7 bases and J drops 1 base, leaving 13 bases in between. For unsorted PBMC libraries, 2 million PBMCs were used after storage in RNAlater at -80 degrees C until RNA extraction. The multiple sclerosis patients were enrolled in a US clinical protocol that used magnetic resonance imaging to evaluate disease progression. Peripheral blood underwent Ficoll-Hypaque density gradient centrifugation to isolate PBMCs, which were then cryopreserved in liquid nitrogen. Broader findings and caveats from the paper: Expanded clones from different subjects shared no identical CDR3 amino acid sequences, which suggests that TCR-beta repertoires were private in all groups. Repertoires from 18 of 34 MS patients were grouped by phylogenetic analysis into a cluster of related CDR3 sequences, suggesting a possible repertoire-level signature. The MS cluster showed no association with clinical or MRI features, and the authors stated that larger cohorts are needed. TCR clonal expansion was greatest in HAM/TSP patients and smallest in MS patients, who ranked below even healthy controls.

This clonotype appeared many times. The clone's antigen remains unknown. Base qualities are not at hand, and no much larger clone is one base apart. The specimen was PBMCs. The receptor's source is a woman in her 30s with multiple sclerosis. The chain employs TRBV6-1 and TRBJ1-1; the best D guess is TRBD1, with 5 bases matching. The CDR3 protein sequence reads: CASIEQRGNTEAFF. The bases read TGTGCCAGCATAGAACAGAGGGGGAACACTGAAGCTTTCTTT.